In its sample, the clone carrying this T cell receptor (beta chain) was seen many times. Its antigen is unidentified. The sample originates from a study of human T cells and chemical hapten exposure. Time point given: patch test 3, about 24 weeks after DPC sensitization. The sample's treatment: therapeutic diphenylcyclopropenone sensitization with weekly scalp DPC. Broader study findings: There was a positive correlation between PT1 expanded TCR counts and patch test score.

TCRdb independently ran MiXCR on the RACE reads; one entry per CDR3 protein. The sample includes just under 65,000 distinct CDR3 sequences, 8% to 13% of them seen just once. The receptor was isolated from a woman under 40 with alopecia areata. Some clones in this sample may be carry-over from other donors' samples. This sample comprised whole blood, obtained in connection with sensitization to the hapten diphenylcyclopropenone (DPC).

This CDR3 reads CAISDDYGAETYNEQFF. The CDR3 DNA reads as TGTGCCATCAGCGATGACTATGGCGCTGAAACTTACAATGAGCAGTTCTTC. This sequence joins TRBV10-3 and TRBJ2-1; perhaps TRBD2 as D (5 bases). The germline V gene has CDR1 ENHRY and CDR2 SYGVKD. This CDR3 has 17 residues. Trimming took off 6 bases at V and 4 bases at J, with 22 bases between the two ends.